This T cell receptor beta chain was documented in a study of response to subunit inactivated influenza vaccine. Study findings and constraints: The authors proposed limited new T cell recruitment per seasonal influenza vaccination.

Remarks on this clonotype: The antigen is unknown.

CDR1 and CDR2 (germline): LGHDT, YNNKEL (reference sequence). The CDR3 spans 14 residues. V lost 3 bases, J lost 4 bases, and 3 bases stayed unmatched. TCRdb reanalysed the RT-PCR reads using MiXCR and keeps one entry per CDR3 protein. Of roughly 460,000 distinct CDR3 sequences in the sample, 10% to 11% were seen once. Source: PBMCs from blood, taken 35 to 45 days after vaccination. The sequence derives from a man between 45 and 60 years old who received an inactivated influenza vaccine. The chain uses TRBV3-1 and TRBJ2-5; 9 bases are shared with TRBD2. The CDR3 region is CASSQMRGGETQYF. The CDR3 DNA reads TGTGCCAGCAGCCAGATGCGGGGGGGAGAGACCCAGTACTTC.